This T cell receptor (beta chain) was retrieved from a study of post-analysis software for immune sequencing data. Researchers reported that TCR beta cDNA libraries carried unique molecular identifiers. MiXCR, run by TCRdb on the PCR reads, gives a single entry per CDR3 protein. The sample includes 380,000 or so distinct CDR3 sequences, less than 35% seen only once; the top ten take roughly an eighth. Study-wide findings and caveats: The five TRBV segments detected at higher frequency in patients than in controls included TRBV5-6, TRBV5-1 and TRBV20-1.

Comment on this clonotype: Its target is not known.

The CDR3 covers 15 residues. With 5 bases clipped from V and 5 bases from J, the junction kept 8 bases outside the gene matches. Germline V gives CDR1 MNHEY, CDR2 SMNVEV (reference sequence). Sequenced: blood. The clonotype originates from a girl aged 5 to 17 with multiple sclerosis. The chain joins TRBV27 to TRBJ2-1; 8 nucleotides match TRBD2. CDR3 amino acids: CASSPRGGPNNEQFF. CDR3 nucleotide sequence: TGTGCCAGCAGTCCCCGGGGGGGTCCTAACAATGAGCAGTTCTTC.